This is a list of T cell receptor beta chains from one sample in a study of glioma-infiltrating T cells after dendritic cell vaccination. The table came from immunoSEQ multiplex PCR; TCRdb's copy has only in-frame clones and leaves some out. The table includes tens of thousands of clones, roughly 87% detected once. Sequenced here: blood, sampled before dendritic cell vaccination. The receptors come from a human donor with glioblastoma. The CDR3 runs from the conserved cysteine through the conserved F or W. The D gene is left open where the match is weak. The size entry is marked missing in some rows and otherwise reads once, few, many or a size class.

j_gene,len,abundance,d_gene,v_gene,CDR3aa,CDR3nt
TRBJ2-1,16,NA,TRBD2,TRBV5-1,CASSSRLAGKHNEQFF,TGCGCCAGCAGCTCACGACTAGCGGGGAAACACAATGAGCAGTTCTTC
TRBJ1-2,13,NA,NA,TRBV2,CASSGTAFYGYTF,TGTGCCAGCAGTGGGACAGCCTTCTATGGCTACACCTTC
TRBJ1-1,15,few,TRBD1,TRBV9,CASSVGLGGIAEAFF,TGTGCCAGCAGCGTAGGTTTAGGGGGCATCGCTGAAGCTTTCTTT
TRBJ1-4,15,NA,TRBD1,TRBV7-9,CASSLGQGRIEKLFF,TGTGCCAGCAGCTTGGGACAGGGGAGAATAGAAAAACTGTTTTTT
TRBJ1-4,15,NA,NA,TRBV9,CASSVGTIEGEKLFF,TGTGCCAGCAGCGTAGGGACTATAGAAGGGGAAAAACTGTTTTTT
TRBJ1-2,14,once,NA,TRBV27,CASSSWDTGAQISF,TGTGCCAGCAGTTCTTGGGACACCGGGGCCCAGATCTCCTTC
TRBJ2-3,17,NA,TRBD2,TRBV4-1,CASSQDPLGRGTDTQYF,TGCGCCAGCAGCCAAGACCCCCTAGGGAGGGGCACAGATACGCAGTATTTT
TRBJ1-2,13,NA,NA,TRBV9,CASSVDRTYGYTF,TGTGCCAGCAGCGTGGACAGAACCTATGGCTACACCTTC
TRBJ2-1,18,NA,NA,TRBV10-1,CASSEGWAAGFSYNEQFF,TGCGCCAGCAGTGAGGGGTGGGCAGCGGGCTTCTCCTACAATGAGCAGTTCTTC
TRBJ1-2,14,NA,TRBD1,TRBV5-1,CASSQPGQFYGYTF,TGCGCCAGCAGCCAACCGGGACAGTTCTATGGCTACACCTTC
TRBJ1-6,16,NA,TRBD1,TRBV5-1,CASSRGQGRVGGPLHF,TGCGCCAGCAGCCGAGGACAGGGGAGAGTAGGAGGGCCCCTCCACTTT
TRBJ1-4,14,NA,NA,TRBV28,CASSLGATNEKLFF,TGTGCCAGCAGTTTGGGCGCAACTAATGAAAAACTGTTTTTT
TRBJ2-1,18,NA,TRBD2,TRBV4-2,CASSQDQASGSWGNEQFF,TGTGCCAGCAGCCAAGATCAGGCTAGCGGGAGTTGGGGCAATGAGCAGTTCTTC
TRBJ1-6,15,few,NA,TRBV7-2,CASSPRAGDNSPLHF,TGTGCCAGCAGCCCCCGGGCAGGGGATAATTCACCCCTCCACTTT
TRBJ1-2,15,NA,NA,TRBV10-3,CAISDRQSENYGYTF,TGTGCCATCAGTGACAGACAGTCAGAGAACTATGGCTACACCTTC
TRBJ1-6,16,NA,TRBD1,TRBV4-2,CASSQGDRGQNSPLHF,TGTGCCAGCAGCCAAGGAGACAGGGGGCAAAATTCACCCCTCCACTTT
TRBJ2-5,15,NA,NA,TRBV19,CASSIVGRRQETQYF,TGTGCCAGTAGTATAGTTGGCAGGAGGCAAGAGACCCAGTACTTC
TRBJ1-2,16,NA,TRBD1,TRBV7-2,CASSLISGTGNYGYTF,TGTGCCAGCAGCTTAATTTCCGGGACAGGCAACTATGGCTACACCTTC
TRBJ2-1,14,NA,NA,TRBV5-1,CASSLGALRNEQFF,TGCGCCAGCAGCTTGGGGGCCCTACGCAATGAGCAGTTCTTC
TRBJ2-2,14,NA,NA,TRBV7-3,CASSSLQGNGELFF,TGTGCCAGCAGCTCTCTCCAGGGGAACGGGGAGCTGTTTTTT
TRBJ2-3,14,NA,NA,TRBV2,CASRGRGNTDTQYF,TGTGCCAGCAGGGGAAGGGGGAATACAGATACGCAGTATTTT
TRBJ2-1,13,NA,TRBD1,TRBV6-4,CASSGQGGNEQFF,TGTGCCAGCAGTGGACAGGGGGGCAATGAGCAGTTCTTC
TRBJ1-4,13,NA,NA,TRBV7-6,CASSPSGREKLFF,TGTGCCAGCAGCCCATCAGGGAGGGAAAAACTGTTTTTT
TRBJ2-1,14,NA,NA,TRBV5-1,CASSFRGSDNEQFF,TGCGCCAGCAGTTTCAGGGGATCCGACAATGAGCAGTTCTTC
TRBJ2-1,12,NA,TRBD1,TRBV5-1,CASSPGQGGQFF,TGCGCCAGCAGCCCGGGACAGGGAGGGCAGTTCTTC
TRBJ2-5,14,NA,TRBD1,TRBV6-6,CASSYQGEIVTQYF,TGTGCCAGCAGTTACCAGGGGGAAATCGTGACCCAGTACTTC
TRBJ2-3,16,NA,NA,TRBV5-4,CASTPGAGDIRDTQYF,TGTGCCAGCACCCCCGGTGCAGGGGACATCAGGGATACGCAGTATTTT
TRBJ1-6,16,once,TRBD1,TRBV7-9,CASSLDSGQRNSPLHF,TGTGCCAGCAGCTTAGATTCGGGACAGCGTAATTCACCCCTCCACTTT
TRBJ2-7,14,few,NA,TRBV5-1,CASSRPQGGGEQYF,TGCGCCAGCTCACGACCACAGGGTGGTGGCGAGCAGTACTTC
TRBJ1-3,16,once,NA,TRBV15,CATSRDAVSSGNTIYF,TGTGCCACCAGCAGAGATGCAGTCTCTTCTGGAAACACCATATATTTT
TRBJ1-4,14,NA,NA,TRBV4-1,CASSQGRHLQKLFF,TGCGCCAGCAGCCAAGGGAGGCATCTACAAAAACTGTTTTTT
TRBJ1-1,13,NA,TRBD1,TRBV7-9,CASSLSRTGTAFF,TGTGCCAGCAGCCTAAGTAGGACAGGGACAGCTTTCTTT
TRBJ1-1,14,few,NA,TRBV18,CASSPIRENTEAFF,TGTGCCAGCTCACCAATACGAGAGAACACTGAAGCTTTCTTT
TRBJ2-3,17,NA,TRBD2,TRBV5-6,CASSLDLGGGAGDTQYF,TGTGCCAGCAGCTTGGATCTTGGCGGGGGGGCGGGAGATACGCAGTATTTT
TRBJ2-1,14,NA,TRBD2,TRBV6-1,CASRGLAVYNEQFF,TGTGCCAGCCGGGGACTAGCGGTATACAATGAGCAGTTCTTC
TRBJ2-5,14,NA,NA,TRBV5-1,CASRPVSAPGTQYF,TGCGCCAGCAGGCCGGTTTCGGCCCCAGGGACCCAGTACTTC
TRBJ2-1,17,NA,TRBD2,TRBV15,CATSRVATSGRAAEQFF,TGTGCCACCAGCAGAGTTGCCACTAGTGGGAGGGCCGCGGAGCAGTTCTTC
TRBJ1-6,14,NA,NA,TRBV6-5,CASSYRGLNSPLHF,TGTGCCAGCAGTTACCGGGGGTTAAATTCACCCCTCCACTTT
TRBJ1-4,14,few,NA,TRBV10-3,CAISESYAGEKLFF,TGTGCCATCAGTGAGTCGTACGCGGGGGAAAAACTGTTTTTT
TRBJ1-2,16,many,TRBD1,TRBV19,CASSTLTGGFNYGYTF,TGTGCCAGTAGTACCCTGACAGGGGGATTTAACTATGGCTACACCTTC
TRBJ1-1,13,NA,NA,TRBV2,CASRVQGNTEAFF,TGTGCCAGCAGGGTACAGGGTAACACTGAAGCTTTCTTT
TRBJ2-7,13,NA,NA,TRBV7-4,CASSLDSFYEQYF,TGTGCCAGCAGCTTAGACAGCTTCTACGAGCAGTACTTC
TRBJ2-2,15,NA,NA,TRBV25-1,CASSPKPGNTGELFF,TGTGCCAGCAGTCCAAAACCGGGAAACACCGGGGAGCTGTTTTTT
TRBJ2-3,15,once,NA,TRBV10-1,CASSESGGNTDTQYF,TGCGCCAGCAGTGAGTCTGGCGGAAACACAGATACGCAGTATTTT
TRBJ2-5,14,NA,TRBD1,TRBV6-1,CASTAGTGAETQYF,TGTGCCAGCACCGCGGGGACAGGGGCGGAGACCCAGTACTTC
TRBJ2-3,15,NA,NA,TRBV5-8,CASSRRVLKGDTQYF,TGTGCCAGCAGCAGGAGGGTCCTCAAAGGAGATACGCAGTATTTT
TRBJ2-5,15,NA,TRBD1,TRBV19,CASSLGTGVQETQYF,TGTGCCAGTAGTCTAGGGACAGGGGTTCAAGAGACCCAGTACTTC
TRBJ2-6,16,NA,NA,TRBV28,CASKIGGYPGANVLTF,TGTGCCAGCAAAATCGGGGGATACCCTGGGGCCAACGTCCTGACTTTC
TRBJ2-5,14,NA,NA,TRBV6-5,CASNGGVGGETQYF,TGTGCCAGCAATGGCGGGGTTGGGGGGGAGACCCAGTACTTC
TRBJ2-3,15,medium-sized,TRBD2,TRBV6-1,CASSGLAGATDTQYF,TGTGCCAGCAGTGGACTAGCGGGAGCCACAGATACGCAGTATTTT
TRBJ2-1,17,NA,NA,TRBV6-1,CASSEPPLLATYNEQFF,TGTGCCAGCAGTGAACCTCCCTTGCTAGCGACCTACAATGAGCAGTTCTTC
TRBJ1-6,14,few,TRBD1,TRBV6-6,CASSSPGQDLPLHF,TGTGCCAGCAGTTCGCCGGGACAGGACCTACCCCTCCACTTT
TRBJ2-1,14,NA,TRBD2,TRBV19,CASTPKGGSNEQFF,TGTGCCAGTACCCCCAAGGGCGGGAGCAATGAGCAGTTCTTC
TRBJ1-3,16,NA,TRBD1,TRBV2,CASRVDRGQGGNTIYF,TGTGCCAGCAGAGTCGACAGGGGGCAAGGTGGAAACACCATATATTTT
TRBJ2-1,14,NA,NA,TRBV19,CASSMESSYNEQFF,TGTGCCAGTAGTATGGAGTCGTCCTACAATGAGCAGTTCTTC
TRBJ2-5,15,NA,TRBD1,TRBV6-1,CASSENRGYQETQYF,TGTGCCAGCAGTGAAAACAGGGGATACCAAGAGACCCAGTACTTC
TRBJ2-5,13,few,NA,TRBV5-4,CASTTGGQETQYF,TGTGCCAGCACCACTGGAGGCCAAGAGACCCAGTACTTC